These 5 T cell receptor beta chains came from one sample sequenced in a study of blood T cell repertoires in COVID-19. Sequencing was performed with immunoSEQ multiplex PCR; in TCRdb, only in-frame clones are kept and a portion is missing. Of 150,000 or so clones listed, around 79% are singletons. Material: peripheral blood. These receptors came from a woman between 65 and 79 years old with COVID-19, enrolled during active disease.

This clone appeared a single time. The V call is TRBV5-1, the J call TRBJ1-3; 7 nucleotides agree with TRBD1. The germline gives CDR1 SGHRS, CDR2 YFSETQ. The V gene end was trimmed by 0 bases and the J gene end by 0 bases; junction bases not matched to a gene: 3. The CDR3 is made up of 16 amino acids. The CDR3 sequence is CASSLGGTDSGNTIYF. CDR3 DNA sequence: TGCGCCAGCAGCTTGGGGGGGACAGACTCTGGAAACACCATATATTTT. The full variable domain, in which reference TRBV5-1 and TRBJ1-3 provide the parts outside the CDR3, is KAGVTQTPRYLIKTRGQQVTLSCSPISGHRSVSWYQQTPGQGLQFLFEYFSETQRNKGNFPGRFSGRQFSNSRSEMNVSTLELGDSALYLCASSLGGTDSGNTIYFGEGSWLTVV.

V and J are TRBV29-1 and TRBJ2-5, with a possible D match to TRBD2 (7 bases). CDR3 length: 14 residues. Trimming removed 6 bases from V and 5 bases from J, with 19 bases in between. From germline, CDR1 is SQVTM and CDR2 ANQGSEA. As DNA, the CDR3 is TGCAGCGTCCCGGGATTAGGGGGAGGGGAGACCCAGTACTTC. This codes for CSVPGLGGGETQYF.

This clone was recorded a few times. The rearrangement uses TRBV30 and TRBJ1-2, with a possible D match to TRBD1 (5 bases). This CDR3 is built from 14 residues. Germline V lookup: CDR1 GTSNPN, CDR2 SVGIG (reference sequence). The V gene lost 3 bases and the J gene lost 8 bases, with 19 bases spanning the gap. For the CDR3, the DNA is TGTGCCTGGAGGGCTGCGTCTGGGGCTTTAGGCTACACCTTC. Its protein is CAWRAASGALGYTF.

The chain employs TRBV2 and TRBJ2-3; D is unresolved. The CDR3 has 10 residues. Germline CDR1 and CDR2: SNHLY and FYNNEI. V lost 3 bases and J lost 9, with 4 bases in between. CDR3 region: CASSEQTQYF. CDR3 bases: TGTGCCAGCAGTGAGCAGACGCAGTATTTT.

The V gene is TRBV7-6, the J gene TRBJ2-6, with 14 bases aligning to TRBD2. After removal of 4 bases from V and 2 bases from J, the junction contained 7 bases not matched to a gene. The CDR3 loop spans 19 amino acids. Germline V gene lookup returns CDR1 SGHVS and CDR2 FNYEAQ. Here the CDR3 DNA reads TGTGCCAGCAGCTCCCGACTAGCGGGGGGGCTGACTGGGGCCAACGTCCTGACTTTC. Encoded protein: CASSSRLAGGLTGANVLTF.